This TCR beta chain was found in a study of cytomegalovirus exposure and HLA in healthy donors. Overall study: Researchers previously reported finding fewer than 120 million unique TCR beta sequences from 170 million or so T cells.

Study results and limitations: Published work reported that the classifier diagnosed cytomegalovirus status with high specificity and sensitivity.

In the case of this clone: The antigen is unknown.

Germline trimming cut 0 bases from V and 4 bases from J; bases unmatched to any gene: 1. Germline V gene data show CDR1 as MNHEY and CDR2 as SVGAGI. CDR3 length: 16 residues. PCR was performed using 60 Vbeta and 13 Jbeta primers. Libraries were prepared by immunoSEQ multiplex PCR; TCRdb keeps only in-frame clonotypes and omits some of them. The sample shows 150,000 or so clones, over 60% of them seen only once. The sample comprised PBMCs. The clonotype was recovered from a woman aged 18-35 years in good health and CMV-seronegative. V is TRBV6-5 and J is TRBJ2-1; 12 bases map to TRBD2. CDR3 residues: CASSYSGTSGYNEQFF. For the CDR3, the DNA is TGTGCCAGCAGTTACTCCGGGACTAGCGGGTACAATGAGCAGTTCTTC.